This T cell receptor (beta chain) is drawn from a study of T cell repertoires in cytomegalovirus infection. Across the whole study: Used in the study were CMV epitopes, some recently identified and HLA-C-restricted, others well-studied and HLA-B-restricted. The public TCR beta signatures pointed to both CMV infection and matching HLA type. Study-wide results and limits: Clonotype analysis showed dominance of the ex vivo response by HLA-C-restricted CMV-specific TCR beta clonotypes. People with CMV and the relevant HLA were identified by cumulative public TCR beta family frequency.

MiXCR was run by TCRdb on the reads, yielding one entry per CDR3 protein. Here the sample spans around 430,000 distinct CDR3 sequences, approximately 42% being singletons. CDR1 is DFQATT and CDR2 is SNEGSKA in the germline V gene (reference sequence). This CDR3 spans 14 amino acids. V was cut by 2 bases and J by 6 bases, with 17 bases left in between. As for this clonotype: Its antigen is currently unknown.

The TCR was taken from a human donor in good health (CMV status not recorded). Some clones in this sample may be carry-over from other donors' samples. This sequence joins TRBV20-1 and TRBJ2-7; D is ambiguous. Sequenced here: cultured PBMCs, sampled from culture after CMV antigen stimulation. CDR3 in DNA: TGCAGTGCTAGAAGGGTCCAACTCCGGTTCGAGCAGTACTTC. Translated: CSARRVQLRFEQYF.